Listed here are 26 T cell receptor beta chains from one sample, sequenced in a study of blood T cell repertoires in COVID-19. TCRdb keeps only in-frame clones here, not all; method: immunoSEQ multiplex PCR. This sample has tens of thousands of clones, with about nine tenths found just once. Sequencing was carried out using peripheral blood. These receptors were taken from a woman between 40 and 55 years old with active COVID-19.

The chain carries TRBV30 and TRBJ2-1, with D possibly being TRBD2 (6 bases). The V gene lost 2 bases and the J gene lost 9 bases, with 11 bases spanning the gap. This CDR3 region has 12 residues. Germline CDR1 is GTSNPN and CDR2 is SVGIG (reference sequence). The CDR3 region has the DNA TGTGCCTGGAGTAAAGGACTACCTGAGCAGTTCTTC. Encoded protein: CAWSKGLPEQFF.

The CDR3 loop is CASSYGRGGEGKKAFF. CDR3 bases: TGTGCCAGCAGTTACGGGCGGGGGGGAGAGGGAAAGAAAGCTTTCTTT. The chain has TRBV6-5 and TRBJ1-1, with a possible D match to TRBD1 (5 bases). V lost 2 bases and J 9 bases, leaving 22 bases between the germline ends. Germline V CDR1 and CDR2: MNHEY, SVGAGI. This CDR3 contains 16 residues.

This clone appeared a single time. The rearrangement uses TRBV10-2 and TRBJ2-7, with D possibly TRBD2 on 6 matching bases. Per the germline V gene, CDR1 is WSHSY and CDR2 is SAAADI. This CDR3 has 14 residues. V gave up 10 bases and J gave up 2 bases, with 18 bases separating them. The CDR3 protein is CATGSRPLAYEQYF. The CDR3 nucleotides read TGCGCCACCGGGAGCCGACCCCTCGCCTACGAGCAGTACTTC.

This rearrangement joins TRBV5-4 to TRBJ2-3; TRBD2 matches at 14 bases. The CDR3 contains 20 residues. The V gene end was trimmed by 3 bases and the J gene end by 1 base; junction bases not matched to a gene: 13. Per germline, CDR1 SGHNT and CDR2 YYREEE (reference sequence). The CDR3 region has the DNA TGTGCCAGCAGCTCTGGACTAGCGGGGGGCCAAGCTTGGGGCACAGATACGCAGTATTTT. It codes for CASSSGLAGGQAWGTDTQYF.

As to this clone: The junction departs from germline at one end; a sequencing error may be responsible. Other DNA sequences from this sample encode an identical CDR3 as well. The chain couples TRBV5-1 to TRBJ2-2, with a weak D call TRBD2 (5 bases). The CDR3 is 15 amino acids. CDR1 is SGHRS, CDR2 YFSETQ, per germline. For the CDR3, the DNA is TGCGCCAGCAGCCTATCCATAGGCGGCACCGGGGAGCTATTTTTT. Amino acids: CASSLSIGGTGELFF.

The chain joins TRBV5-6 to TRBJ2-1; 14 bases map to TRBD2. With 4 bases clipped from V and 6 bases from J, the junction kept 3 bases outside the gene matches. This CDR3 is built from 15 residues. Germline values: CDR1 SGHDT, CDR2 YYEEEE. CDR3 sequence: CASSTGLAGVNEQFF. As DNA, the CDR3 is TGTGCCAGCAGCACGGGACTAGCGGGGGTCAATGAGCAGTTCTTC.

The chain is built from TRBV5-4 and TRBJ2-1, with a tentative D call TRBD1 (5 bases). Trimming took off 4 bases at V and 3 bases at J, with 14 bases between the two ends. CDR1 and CDR2 from the germline V gene are SGHNT and YYREEE (reference sequence). The CDR3 loop spans 15 amino acids. CDR3 sequence reads: CASSPGRQSYNEQFF. As DNA, the CDR3 is TGTGCCAGCAGCCCCGGCCGACAGAGCTACAATGAGCAGTTCTTC.

The rearrangement links TRBV5-1 to TRBJ1-1; 7 bases fit TRBD1. Germline assignment: CDR1 SGHRS and CDR2 YFSETQ. V shed 2 bases and J 1 base; nucleotides not matched to a gene: 8. This CDR3 is 16 amino acids long. The CDR3 coding sequence is TGCGCCAGCAGCTTTCGACAGGGTGCAACGAACACTGAAGCTTTCTTT. Translation gives CASSFRQGATNTEAFF.

The V gene is TRBV9, the J gene TRBJ2-3; 9 nucleotides align to TRBD2. Trimming cost V 0 bases and J 1 base; bases outside gene matches: 6. The CDR3 contains 17 residues. CDR1 SGDLS and CDR2 YYNGEE come from the germline V gene. The CDR3: CASSVGGWTSGTDTQYF. The CDR3, as DNA: TGTGCCAGCAGCGTAGGCGGCTGGACTAGCGGCACAGATACGCAGTATTTT.

The CDR3 reads CASSPRSGGSHQPQHF. The CDR3 DNA reads as TGTGCCAGCTCACCACGTTCAGGGGGCTCCCATCAGCCCCAGCATTTT. V and J are TRBV18 and TRBJ1-5; 8 bases are a match to TRBD1. Germline CDR1 and CDR2: KGHSH and LQKENI. J was trimmed by 5 bases and V by 1 base; bases with no gene match: 7. CDR3 length: 16 residues.

The chain uses TRBV6-5 and TRBJ1-2; D not certain. The CDR3 is 11 amino acids. From germline, CDR1 is MNHEY and CDR2 SVGAGI. Deletions cut 8 bases from V and 2 bases from J, with 6 bases between. This CDR3 is CASGGNYGYTF. The DNA of the CDR3 is TGTGCCAGCGGAGGAAACTATGGCTACACCTTC.

V is TRBV3-1 (or the pseudogene TRBV3-2) and J is TRBJ2-3, with 8 positions matching TRBD2. Germline CDR1 is LGHDT and CDR2 is YNNKEL (reference sequence). CDR3 length: 15 residues. Trimming took 6 bases from V and 4 from J; bases not matched to a gene: 9. The CDR3 here is CASSQFREGSDTQYF. The CDR3 bases are TGTGCCAGCAGTCAGTTTCGGGAGGGCTCAGATACGCAGTATTTT.

The chain links TRBV6-6 to TRBJ1-5; 7 bases fit TRBD1. The junction had 11 bases not matched to a gene; V was cut back by 5 bases and J by 7 bases. The CDR3 totals 15 residues. The germline V gene has CDR1 MNHNY and CDR2 SVGAGI (reference sequence). The CDR3 reads CASSTIDRDQQPQHF. The CDR3 bases are TGTGCCAGCAGTACCATTGACAGGGATCAGCAGCCCCAGCATTTT.

This clone was seen only a few times. This chain links TRBV5-1 with TRBJ2-2, with a possible D match to TRBD1 (5 bases). The CDR3 runs 14 residues. Germline-derived CDR1 and CDR2 are SGHRS and YFSETQ. The V gene lost 0 bases and the J gene lost 7 bases, with 10 bases spanning the gap. CDR3 protein: CASSLAPGIGELFF. CDR3 nucleotide sequence: TGCGCCAGCAGCTTGGCTCCAGGGATCGGGGAGCTGTTTTTT.

This sequence joins TRBV7-2 and TRBJ2-3, with TRBD2 matching over 12 bases. Unmatched junction bases numbered 5, after V lost 1 base and J lost 3 bases. The CDR3 sequence is 17 residues long. Germline CDR1 SGHTA, CDR2 FQGNSA. The CDR3 spells CASSLGETSGGTDTQYF. The DNA for the CDR3 is TGTGCCAGCAGCTTAGGGGAGACTAGCGGGGGTACAGATACGCAGTATTTT.

As regards this clone: This specimen includes other DNA sequences encoding the same CDR3. The chain has TRBV9 and TRBJ2-3, with a weak D call TRBD2 (6 bases). This CDR3 comprises 15 residues. Between the trimmed V and J ends, which lost 0 bases and 1 base, there was a span of 9 bases. The V gene's germline CDR1 is SGDLS and CDR2 YYNGEE. The CDR3 is CASSVAGGGTDTQYF. CDR3 DNA sequence: TGTGCCAGCAGCGTAGCGGGCGGGGGCACAGATACGCAGTATTTT.

The sample holds one count of this clone. The genes are TRBV6-5 and TRBJ2-5; 8 bases map to TRBD1. The junction had 8 bases not matched to a gene; V was cut back by 6 bases and J by 5 bases. Germline lookup yields CDR1 MNHEY and CDR2 SVGAGI. The CDR3 spans 14 residues. The CDR3 region is CASRRTGLGETQYF. The DNA for the CDR3 is TGTGCCAGCAGGCGGACAGGGCTGGGGGAGACCCAGTACTTC.

J is TRBJ1-1 and V is TRBV6-2 or TRBV6-3, with 8 nucleotides matching TRBD1. Germline CDR1 is MNHEY and CDR2 is SVGEGT. V gave up 4 bases and J gave up 10 bases; unmatched junction bases: 14. This CDR3 has 15 amino acids. The CDR3 DNA sequence: TGTGCCAGCAGTTCTCTCTCAGGGGGCGAGGGGAGAGCTTTCTTT. It specifies CASSSLSGGEGRAFF.

The CDR3 DNA sequence: TGTGCCAGCAGTTACTCGAGGGAACAGCCCCAGCATTTT. As protein: CASSYSREQPQHF. The V and J genes are TRBV6-5 and TRBJ1-5; D uncertain. V was clipped by 0 bases and J by 7 bases, with 7 bases between them. Germline CDR1 MNHEY, CDR2 SVGAGI. This CDR3 is 13 amino acids long.

The rearrangement links TRBV19 to TRBJ1-2; 7 nucleotides match TRBD1. Germline CDR1 is LNHDA and CDR2 is SQIVND (reference sequence). CDR3 length equals 14 residues. The junction had 7 bases not matched to a gene; V was cut back by 4 bases and J by 5 bases. The CDR3 reads CASSRDGTAYGYTF. The CDR3 coding sequence is TGTGCCAGTAGTAGAGATGGGACAGCTTATGGCTACACCTTC.

The chain has TRBV11-3 and TRBJ2-5, with TRBD2 matching over 7 bases. CDR1 SGHNT and CDR2 YENEEA come from the germline V gene. V dropped 2 bases and J dropped 2; count of bases not matched to a gene: 5. This CDR3 has 15 residues. The CDR3 here is CASSLFAGVQETQYF. For the CDR3, the DNA is TGTGCCAGCAGCTTATTTGCGGGGGTTCAAGAGACCCAGTACTTC.

This clone was counted a single time. The chain joins TRBV2 to TRBJ2-1; 7 positions match TRBD1. There are 16 residues in the CDR3. Trimming took 3 bases from V and 3 from J; bases not matched to a gene: 8. Germline V CDR1 and CDR2: SNHLY, FYNNEI. CDR3 region: CASSDPRQGDYNEQFF. CDR3 bases: TGTGCCAGCAGTGACCCCAGACAGGGTGACTACAATGAGCAGTTCTTC.

V usage is TRBV6-5 and J usage is TRBJ1-1; 8 positions match TRBD1. Germline CDR1 and CDR2: MNHEY and SVGAGI. This CDR3 is 13 amino acids long. V shed 6 bases, J shed 6 bases, and the junction held 6 bases outside the gene matches. CDR3 in amino acids: CASSWTGTPEAFF. In DNA form, the CDR3 reads TGTGCCAGCAGCTGGACAGGGACCCCTGAAGCTTTCTTT.

The chain has TRBV2 and TRBJ2-2; 10 nucleotides line up with TRBD2. Trimming at V came to 10 bases and at J to 4 bases, leaving 15 bases not matched to a gene. Germline lookup yields CDR1 SNHLY and CDR2 FYNNEI. The CDR3 is 17 residues long. CDR3 in DNA: TGTGCCACCTCGACGGGGGAAGCGGGGGGGCCCACCGGGGAGCTGTTTTTT. Protein product: CATSTGEAGGPTGELFF.

In its sample, this clone was seen once. The chain combines TRBV11-2 with TRBJ2-5; TRBD1 aligns across 9 bases. The CDR3 has 15 amino acids. J lost 2 bases, V lost 4 bases, and 5 bases had no gene match. The germline V gene has CDR1 SGHAT and CDR2 FQNNGV. The CDR3 region has the DNA TGTGCCAGCAGCTCCCCAGGACAGGGGCAAGAGACCCAGTACTTC. Translating gives CASSSPGQGQETQYF.

This rearrangement joins TRBV5-1 to TRBJ2-5, with unresolved D. The CDR3 consists of 14 residues. The V and J ends lost 0 bases and 5 bases respectively, with 11 bases between them. Germline V CDR1 and CDR2: SGHRS, YFSETQ. CDR3 sequence (DNA): TGCGCCAGCAGCTTGGCCGGTGGCGGTGAGACCCAGTACTTC. Translation gives CASSLAGGGETQYF.